These T cell receptor beta chains were read from a single sample in a study of memory CD4+ T cells and cytomegalovirus serostatus. Measured with immunoSEQ multiplex PCR; TCRdb has only the in-frame clones, and not every one. Of 40,000 to 45,000 clones in the sample, over 65% were seen once. Sequencing used memory CD4+ T cells from blood. Every receptor here comes from an adult in good health and CMV-seronegative. Each CDR3 is given with its conserved first and last residue. D genes are given only for firm matches. Only some rows state a clone size, as once, few, many or a class for expanded clones.

D gene	clone size	V gene	J gene	CDR3 DNA	CDR3 protein
-	-	TRBV7-2	TRBJ2-3	TGTGCCAGCAGCCTCGGGCTGCTAGATACGCAGTATTTT	CASSLGLLDTQYF
-	few	TRBV6-5	TRBJ1-5	TGTGCCAGCAGTTCCGCATCAGGGGTTCGCAGTCAGCCCCAGCATTTT	CASSSASGVRSQPQHF
-	-	TRBV28	TRBJ2-7	TGTGCCAGCCGGGGCGGGGACTACGAGCAGTACTTC	CASRGGDYEQYF
-	few	TRBV27	TRBJ1-2	TGTGCCAGCAGTTTAGGGGCCACTGGGGTCTATGGCTACACCTTC	CASSLGATGVYGYTF
-	once	TRBV18	TRBJ1-5	TGTGCCAGCTCACCACAGAGGACAGCAATCAATCAGCCCCAGCATTTT	CASSPQRTAINQPQHF
-	-	TRBV28	TRBJ1-2	TGTGCCAGCAGACCCAGGGCGCCGGGGGGCTACACCTTC	CASRPRAPGGYTF
-	-	TRBV6-1	TRBJ1-2	TGTGCCAGCAGTGAATCCGGGAACTATGGCTACACCTTC	CASSESGNYGYTF
TRBD1	-	TRBV29-1	TRBJ2-1	TGCAGCGTTGCAGGCAGGGGGCTTTACAATGAGCAGTTCTTC	CSVAGRGLYNEQFF
-	-	TRBV5-5	TRBJ2-2	TGTGCCAGCAGCAGCGCGGGACCCACCGGGGAGCTGTTTTTT	CASSSAGPTGELFF
-	-	TRBV9	TRBJ1-2	TGTGCCAGCAGCCCTCTAGGGGGGTATGGCTACACCTTC	CASSPLGGYGYTF
-	once	TRBV19	TRBJ1-2	TGTGCCAGTAGTATAGTTGGGGGTGGGGATAACTATGGCTACACCTTC	CASSIVGGGDNYGYTF
TRBD1	-	TRBV5-8	TRBJ1-5	TGTGCCAGCAGCTTGGGGGGACAGCCCAATCAGCCCCAGCATTTT	CASSLGGQPNQPQHF
TRBD1	-	TRBV16	TRBJ2-7	TGTGCCAGCAGCCAATCGCGAGGGGGCGCGGAGCAGTACTTC	CASSQSRGGAEQYF
-	-	TRBV25-1	TRBJ2-2	TGTGCCAGCAGTGAAAGGAGGAGGGGGCGAGGGACCGGGGAGCTGTTTTTT	CASSERRRGRGTGELFF
-	-	TRBV5-6	TRBJ2-7	TGTGCCAGCAGCCTGGCTTCGGGAGAGCAGTACTTC	CASSLASGEQYF
TRBD1	-	TRBV2	TRBJ1-6	TGTGCCACGGGACAGGATAATTCACCCCTCCACTTT	CATGQDNSPLHF
-	-	TRBV2	TRBJ2-5	TGTGCCAGCAGTCTAGCCCAAACCCAAGAGACCCAGTACTTC	CASSLAQTQETQYF
-	-	TRBV4-2	TRBJ1-3	TGTGCCAGCAGCCAAGAGTCGGAGGCCTCTGGAAACACCATATATTTT	CASSQESEASGNTIYF
-	-	TRBV10-1	TRBJ2-3	TGCGCCAGCAGTGACCCAGGGGCTGAGGCTAGCGGACAGTGGGATACGCAGTATTTT	CASSDPGAEASGQWDTQYF
-	-	TRBV6-5	TRBJ1-6	TGTGCCACCTCGGACACTAATTCACCCCTCCACTTT	CATSDTNSPLHF
-	-	TRBV4-1	TRBJ2-1	TGCGCCAGCAGCCAAGCTGTCGGCAATGAGCAGTTCTTC	CASSQAVGNEQFF
-	-	TRBV4-2	TRBJ1-2	TGTGCCAGCAGCCAACCCTCCGGGGGGGACTATGGCTACACCTTC	CASSQPSGGDYGYTF
TRBD1	few	TRBV6-6	TRBJ1-2	TGTGCCGGACGAGGGACAGGCTCTGACTATGGCTACACCTTC	CAGRGTGSDYGYTF
-	-	TRBV7-2	TRBJ2-6	TGTGCCAGCAGCTTAGCTTGGGCTGGGGCCAACGTCCTGACTTTC	CASSLAWAGANVLTF
TRBD1	once	TRBV2	TRBJ1-1	TGTGCCAGCAGAGGACAGGGGGCGCGAACTGAAGCTTTCTTT	CASRGQGARTEAFF
-	once	TRBV30	TRBJ1-3	TGTGCCTGGAGTGTGGGAAACACCATATATTTT	CAWSVGNTIYF
TRBD1	-	TRBV15	TRBJ2-5	TGTGCCACCAGCCCCCAGGGGGCTAGGGAGACCCAGTACTTC	CATSPQGARETQYF
-	-	TRBV6-5	TRBJ2-5	TGTGCCAGTAAACTGACGGCGCTAGCCCAAGAGACCCAGTACTTC	CASKLTALAQETQYF
-	-	TRBV6-1	TRBJ1-3	TGTGCCAGCAGTGTACGGGGAAACACCATATATTTT	CASSVRGNTIYF
TRBD1	-	TRBV9	TRBJ1-3	TGTGCCAGCAGCGTAGCTCCGGGACAGAGCTCTGGAAACACCATATATTTT	CASSVAPGQSSGNTIYF
-	-	TRBV28	TRBJ2-7	TGTGCCAGCAGGCGGTCAGGGGTATCGTACGAGCAGTACTTC	CASRRSGVSYEQYF
-	few	TRBV5-1	TRBJ2-1	TGCGCCAGCAGCTTGCAACTCCAGTCCTACAATGAGCAGTTCTTC	CASSLQLQSYNEQFF
-	-	TRBV5-5	TRBJ1-2	TGTGCCAGCAGCTTTACAGTCAGGGGTGACTATGGCTACACCTTC	CASSFTVRGDYGYTF
TRBD1	-	TRBV19	TRBJ1-2	TGTGCCAGTAGTATCCGGGACAGGACCTATGGCTACACCTTC	CASSIRDRTYGYTF
TRBD2	-	TRBV7-2	TRBJ2-3	TGTGCCAGCAGCTTAGATGCCGGGGGGGCAGCAGATACGCAGTATTTT	CASSLDAGGAADTQYF
TRBD2	-	TRBV27	TRBJ2-3	TGTGCCAGCAACCGTGGACCCTCGTGGCGGGGGGGCCCAGATACGCAGTATTTT	CASNRGPSWRGGPDTQYF
TRBD1	-	TRBV9	TRBJ2-5	TGTGCCAGCAGCGTCGGTCGGACAGGGATTGGGACCCAGTACTTC	CASSVGRTGIGTQYF
TRBD1	medium-sized	TRBV11-2	TRBJ2-5	TGTGCCAGCAGCCTCTCAACAGGGGCCCAAGAGACCCAGTACTTC	CASSLSTGAQETQYF
TRBD1	-	TRBV11-3	TRBJ2-1	TGTGCCAGCAGCCAGGGACAGGGGTCCTACAATGAGCAGTTCTTC	CASSQGQGSYNEQFF
-	-	TRBV6-1	TRBJ1-5	TGTGCCAGCAGCCCCTTTAGCAATCAGCCCCAGCATTTT	CASSPFSNQPQHF
-	-	TRBV30	TRBJ1-2	TGTGCCTGGAGGTCGAGTAACTATGGCTACACCTTC	CAWRSSNYGYTF
-	few	TRBV29-1	TRBJ1-1	TGCAGCGTTGGGGGGGGAAATGAAGCTTTCTTT	CSVGGGNEAFF
TRBD1	few	TRBV7-9	TRBJ1-1	TGTGCCAGCAGGGACAGGGTGGATCCGGAGACTTTCTTT	CASRDRVDPETFF
TRBD1	-	TRBV7-3	TRBJ2-1	TGTGCCAGCAGCCCCCGGGACAGCTCCTACAATGAGCAGTTCTTC	CASSPRDSSYNEQFF